A selection of T cell receptor beta chains follows, all from one sample in a study of response to subunit inactivated influenza vaccine. TCRdb reanalysed the RT-PCR reads using MiXCR and keeps one entry per CDR3 protein. The sample carries about 610,000 distinct CDR3 sequences, about 15% recorded once. The starting material was PBMCs from blood, obtained 11 to 12 days after vaccination. The receptors stem from a man aged 50-59 years who received an inactivated influenza vaccine. Both conserved end residues are part of each CDR3. The order of the fields is clone size, D gene, V gene, J gene, CDR3 protein, CDR3 DNA. A D gene is named only where the DNA matches it firmly. For some rows the clone size is stated as once, few or many, or as a class when expanded; others skip it.

clone size: NA
D gene: TRBD1
V gene: TRBV19
J gene: TRBJ1-2
CDR3 protein: CASSAGTGSNYGYTF
CDR3 DNA: TGTGCCAGTAGTGCCGGGACAGGGAGTAACTATGGCTACACCTTC

clone size: few
D gene: NA
V gene: TRBV20-1
J gene: TRBJ1-1
CDR3 protein: CSARRRGGTEAFF
CDR3 DNA: TGCAGTGCTAGGCGGAGGGGGGGGACTGAAGCTTTCTTT

clone size: many
D gene: NA
V gene: TRBV12-3/TRBV12-4
J gene: TRBJ1-3
CDR3 protein: CASSLWAGNTIYF
CDR3 DNA: TGTGCCAGCAGTCTGTGGGCTGGAAACACCATATATTTT

clone size: few
D gene: NA
V gene: TRBV6-5
J gene: TRBJ2-5
CDR3 protein: CASSYYGGAPQETQYF
CDR3 DNA: TGTGCCAGCAGTTACTATGGGGGAGCCCCCCAAGAGACCCAGTACTTC

clone size: NA
D gene: TRBD2
V gene: TRBV5-1
J gene: TRBJ2-5
CDR3 protein: CASSLALTSGTLETQYF
CDR3 DNA: TGCGCCAGCAGCTTGGCCTTGACTAGCGGGACCCTGGAGACCCAGTACTTC

clone size: few
D gene: NA
V gene: TRBV5-5
J gene: TRBJ2-7
CDR3 protein: CASSLNHDEQYF
CDR3 DNA: TGTGCCAGCAGCTTGAACCACGACGAGCAGTACTTC

clone size: few
D gene: NA
V gene: TRBV12-3/TRBV12-4
J gene: TRBJ2-5
CDR3 protein: CASSVRGRETQYF
CDR3 DNA: TGTGCCAGCAGTGTTCGGGGCCGAGAGACCCAGTACTTC

clone size: NA
D gene: NA
V gene: TRBV7-9
J gene: TRBJ2-3
CDR3 protein: CASSFQGGRESQYF
CDR3 DNA: TGTGCCAGCAGCTTTCAGGGGGGCCGGGAATCGCAGTATTTT

clone size: NA
D gene: TRBD2
V gene: TRBV20-1
J gene: TRBJ2-7
CDR3 protein: CSASPTSGRAYEQYF
CDR3 DNA: TGCAGTGCTAGCCCGACTAGCGGGAGGGCCTACGAGCAGTACTTC

clone size: NA
D gene: NA
V gene: TRBV5-5
J gene: TRBJ2-7
CDR3 protein: CASSLRGVTYEQYF
CDR3 DNA: TGTGCCAGCAGCTTGCGCGGGGTCACCTACGAGCAGTACTTC

clone size: NA
D gene: TRBD1
V gene: TRBV6-5
J gene: TRBJ1-2
CDR3 protein: CASSYPPGQGGGYTF
CDR3 DNA: TGTGCCAGCAGTTACCCGCCGGGACAGGGAGGTGGCTACACCTTC

clone size: many
D gene: NA
V gene: TRBV5-1
J gene: TRBJ1-6
CDR3 protein: CASSLQLNSPLHF
CDR3 DNA: TGCGCCAGCAGCTTGCAACTTAATTCACCCCTCCACTTT

clone size: NA
D gene: TRBD2
V gene: TRBV28
J gene: TRBJ2-1
CDR3 protein: CASSFTLAGDSSYNEQFF
CDR3 DNA: TGTGCCAGCAGTTTCACGCTAGCGGGAGACAGCTCCTACAATGAGCAGTTCTTC

clone size: few
D gene: NA
V gene: TRBV24-1
J gene: TRBJ2-3
CDR3 protein: CATSDLQGTTTDTQYF
CDR3 DNA: TGTGCCACCAGTGATTTGCAGGGTACTACGACAGATACGCAGTATTTT

clone size: NA
D gene: NA
V gene: TRBV20-1
J gene: TRBJ1-6
CDR3 protein: CSVRDTSPLHF
CDR3 DNA: TGCAGTGTACGGGACACCTCACCCCTCCACTTT

clone size: NA
D gene: NA
V gene: TRBV5-1
J gene: TRBJ1-1
CDR3 protein: CASTPGRNTEAFF
CDR3 DNA: TGCGCCAGCACTCCAGGGAGGAACACTGAAGCTTTCTTT

clone size: NA
D gene: TRBD2
V gene: TRBV29-1
J gene: TRBJ2-1
CDR3 protein: CSVDGLSGGAYEQFF
CDR3 DNA: TGCAGCGTTGACGGTTTGAGCGGGGGGGCCTATGAGCAGTTCTTC

clone size: NA
D gene: TRBD1
V gene: TRBV5-5
J gene: TRBJ2-7
CDR3 protein: CASSPGQVHEQYF
CDR3 DNA: TGTGCCAGCAGCCCCGGACAGGTCCACGAGCAGTACTTC

clone size: NA
D gene: TRBD1
V gene: TRBV27
J gene: TRBJ1-2
CDR3 protein: CASSTPGTARTF
CDR3 DNA: TGTGCCAGCAGTACCCCAGGGACAGCCAGGACTTTC

clone size: NA
D gene: NA
V gene: TRBV20-1
J gene: TRBJ2-1
CDR3 protein: CSARDFRVYEQFF
CDR3 DNA: TGCAGTGCTAGAGATTTTAGGGTCTATGAGCAGTTCTTC

clone size: NA
D gene: NA
V gene: TRBV5-1
J gene: TRBJ2-5
CDR3 protein: CASSYPGTPQETQYF
CDR3 DNA: TGCGCCAGCAGCTACCCCGGGACACCTCAAGAGACCCAGTACTTC

clone size: few
D gene: TRBD2
V gene: TRBV4-2
J gene: TRBJ2-3
CDR3 protein: CASSQEGSGGADTQYF
CDR3 DNA: TGTGCCAGCAGCCAAGAGGGAAGCGGGGGGGCAGATACGCAGTATTTT

clone size: NA
D gene: NA
V gene: TRBV10-3
J gene: TRBJ1-4
CDR3 protein: CATGNNGATNEKLFF
CDR3 DNA: TGTGCCACTGGCAACAATGGGGCAACTAATGAAAAACTGTTTTTT

clone size: NA
D gene: TRBD2
V gene: TRBV7-8
J gene: TRBJ2-3
CDR3 protein: CASSYSVAGEPTDTQYF
CDR3 DNA: TGTGCCAGCAGCTACTCCGTAGCGGGGGAGCCCACAGATACGCAGTATTTT

clone size: NA
D gene: NA
V gene: TRBV10-3
J gene: TRBJ2-1
CDR3 protein: CAIRPGPPDEQFF
CDR3 DNA: TGTGCCATCAGGCCGGGACCTCCGGATGAGCAGTTCTTC

clone size: few
D gene: TRBD1
V gene: TRBV10-3
J gene: TRBJ2-2
CDR3 protein: CAIADRGGYTGELFF
CDR3 DNA: TGTGCCATTGCGGACAGGGGAGGGTACACCGGGGAGCTGTTTTTT

clone size: few
D gene: TRBD1
V gene: TRBV6-4
J gene: TRBJ2-2
CDR3 protein: CASRFRNPGQGTNTGELFF
CDR3 DNA: TGTGCCAGCAGATTCAGGAACCCGGGACAGGGAACGAACACCGGGGAGCTGTTTTTT

clone size: few
D gene: TRBD1
V gene: TRBV5-1
J gene: TRBJ2-2
CDR3 protein: CASSARTRTGGTGELFF
CDR3 DNA: TGCGCCAGCAGCGCGAGAACACGGACAGGGGGCACCGGGGAGCTGTTTTTT

clone size: NA
D gene: NA
V gene: TRBV25-1
J gene: TRBJ2-7
CDR3 protein: CASSELGTSSQQYF
CDR3 DNA: TGTGCCAGCAGTGAATTGGGGACGTCATCTCAGCAGTACTTC

clone size: many
D gene: NA
V gene: TRBV6-5
J gene: TRBJ2-7
CDR3 protein: CASSYSDGISSYEQYF
CDR3 DNA: TGTGCCAGCAGTTACTCGGACGGGATTAGCTCCTACGAGCAGTACTTC

clone size: NA
D gene: TRBD1
V gene: TRBV4-3
J gene: TRBJ2-2
CDR3 protein: CASGTGNTGELFF
CDR3 DNA: TGCGCCAGCGGGACAGGAAACACCGGGGAGCTGTTTTTT

clone size: NA
D gene: TRBD2
V gene: TRBV4-3
J gene: TRBJ2-3
CDR3 protein: CASSQGAGAHTDTQYF
CDR3 DNA: TGCGCCAGCAGCCAAGGAGCGGGGGCGCACACAGATACGCAGTATTTT

clone size: few
D gene: NA
V gene: TRBV11-1
J gene: TRBJ2-2
CDR3 protein: CASSLGERGELFF
CDR3 DNA: TGTGCCAGCAGCTTAGGGGAGCGAGGGGAGCTGTTTTTT

clone size: few
D gene: TRBD1
V gene: TRBV28
J gene: TRBJ1-1
CDR3 protein: CASSAEQGAGSTEAFF
CDR3 DNA: TGTGCCAGCAGCGCGGAACAGGGGGCGGGGAGCACTGAAGCTTTCTTT

clone size: NA
D gene: NA
V gene: TRBV9
J gene: TRBJ2-1
CDR3 protein: CASSVDMRDGYNEQFF
CDR3 DNA: TGTGCCAGCAGCGTAGACATGCGGGACGGTTACAATGAGCAGTTCTTC

clone size: few
D gene: TRBD2
V gene: TRBV6-1
J gene: TRBJ2-7
CDR3 protein: CASSDPGGQPYEQYF
CDR3 DNA: TGTGCCAGCAGTGACCCGGGGGGGCAGCCCTACGAGCAGTACTTC